Each of the 24 T cell receptor beta chains below was sequenced from the same sample in a study of vaccination effects on CD4 cells after COVID-19. Antigen-specific CD4+ T cells expanded by the ViraFEST assay with viral peptide pools were then sequenced. Isolation of CD4+ T cells took place after about ten days of culture. Vaccine recipients lacked prior SARS-CoV-2 infection and had negative nucleocapsid antibodies. Measured with immunoSEQ multiplex PCR; TCRdb has only the in-frame clones, and not every one. The table records 25,000 to 35,000 clones, about 80% of them present only once. Antigen specificity for these receptors is unknown. Source: CD4+ T cells from PBMCs cultured with SARS-CoV-2 spike peptides, taken before COVID-19 vaccination. These TCRs come from a human donor who received a COVID-19 vaccine.

The chain links TRBV19 to TRBJ1-1; tentative D call: TRBD1 (6 bases). This CDR3 has 15 residues. The germline V gene has CDR1 LNHDA and CDR2 SQIVND (reference sequence). The V and J ends lost 6 bases and 3 bases respectively, with 17 bases between them. This CDR3 reads CASRARGGIDTEAFF. The CDR3, as DNA: TGTGCCAGTAGGGCTAGGGGGGGAATAGACACTGAAGCTTTCTTT.

The chain joins TRBV5-1 to TRBJ2-7; D perhaps matches TRBD1 (6 bases). CDR1 is SGHRS, CDR2 YFSETQ, per germline. This CDR3 spans 13 amino acids. Trimming stripped 4 bases from V and 3 bases from J, with 11 bases between. CDR3 in amino acids: CASSPTGYYEQYF. CDR3 nucleotides: TGCGCCAGCAGCCCGACAGGCTACTACGAGCAGTACTTC.

The V call is TRBV7-2, the J call TRBJ1-1; D gene ambiguous. Germline CDR1 reads SGHTA; CDR2 reads FQGNSA. Trimming stripped 6 bases from V and 0 bases from J, with 17 bases between. This CDR3 has 16 amino acids. The CDR3 loop reads CASSLKRSLVNTEAFF. The DNA for the CDR3 is TGTGCCAGCAGTTTAAAGCGGTCTCTCGTGAACACTGAAGCTTTCTTT.

The CDR3: CATSDPTSGSYNEQFF. The DNA for the CDR3 is TGTGCCACCAGTGACCCGACTAGTGGGTCCTACAATGAGCAGTTCTTC. The chain uses TRBV24-1 and TRBJ2-1; maybe TRBD2 (6 bases). The CDR3 totals 16 residues. The germline V and J ends were trimmed by 4 bases and 1 base, with 13 bases remaining between them. Germline CDR1 KGHDR, CDR2 SFDVKD.

The chain joins TRBV4-1 to TRBJ1-2; D call uncertain. The CDR3 has 20 amino acids. Germline V lookup: CDR1 MGHRA, CDR2 YSYEKL. Trimming pared 1 base from V and 1 base from J, leaving 25 bases between. The chain's CDR3 is CASSQARVVEGLYLNYGYTF. As DNA, the CDR3 is TGCGCCAGCAGCCAAGCTAGGGTCGTGGAGGGTCTATACCTTAACTATGGCTACACCTTC.

This clone was recorded a few times. The chain joins TRBV10-1 to TRBJ2-7; 10 bases agree with TRBD1. This CDR3 is built from 14 residues. From germline, CDR1 is WNHNN and CDR2 SYGVQD (reference sequence). The V segment lost 0 bases and the J segment 5 bases; nucleotides outside the gene matches: 1. CDR3 amino acids: CASSESTGGDEQYF. Written as DNA, the CDR3 is TGCGCCAGCAGTGAGTCGACAGGGGGCGACGAGCAGTACTTC.

This chain links TRBV2 with TRBJ2-3, with TRBD2 identical over 10 bases. The CDR3 consists of 16 residues. Per the germline V gene, CDR1 is SNHLY and CDR2 is FYNNEI. V gave up 7 bases and J gave up 6 bases; unmatched junction bases: 13. CDR3 DNA: TGTGCCAGCATATTACCTAGCGGGAGTGGGAGGGATACGCAGTATTTT. It is translated as CASILPSGSGRDTQYF.

V usage is TRBV5-1 and J usage is TRBJ2-1; 7 bases agree with TRBD1. The CDR3 totals 15 residues. The V segment lost 2 bases and the J segment 1 base; nucleotides outside the gene matches: 3. Germline assignment: CDR1 SGHRS and CDR2 YFSETQ. The DNA for the CDR3 is TGCGCCAGCAGCTTAGGGGGCACGTCCTACAATGAGCAGTTCTTC. It translates to CASSLGGTSYNEQFF.

The rearrangement joins TRBV24-1 to TRBJ1-2; no reliable D call. The CDR3 runs to 14 residues. Germline V CDR1 and CDR2: KGHDR, SFDVKD. Trimming pared 4 bases from V and 2 bases from J, leaving 10 bases between. The CDR3 coding sequence is TGTGCCACCAGTGACCCCGCGAAAAACTATGGCTACACCTTC. Its translation: CATSDPAKNYGYTF.

There are a few counts of this clone. This chain connects TRBV11-2 to TRBJ1-1; no clear D. Trimming stripped 2 bases from V and 5 bases from J, with 9 bases between. Germline lookup yields CDR1 SGHAT and CDR2 FQNNGV. The CDR3 is 13 amino acids. The CDR3 here is CASSLNSRTEAFF. The CDR3, as DNA: TGTGCCAGCAGCTTAAACAGCCGGACTGAAGCTTTCTTT.

This chain links TRBV7-2 with TRBJ2-5; D is ambiguous. Trimming removed 5 bases at V and 4 bases at J, with 11 bases between. The CDR3 covers 13 residues. Germline V lookup: CDR1 SGHTA, CDR2 FQGNSA. CDR3 loop: CASSGVSGETQYF. CDR3 in DNA: TGTGCCAGCAGCGGGGTTTCGGGAGAGACCCAGTACTTC.

The rearrangement uses TRBV4-3 and TRBJ2-3; 8 bases map to TRBD1. The V gene end was trimmed by 6 bases and the J gene end by 1 base; junction bases not matched to a gene: 0. The CDR3 runs 13 residues. The germline gives CDR1 LGHNA, CDR2 YSLEER. The CDR3 is CASRGQGTDTQYF. CDR3 DNA: TGCGCCAGCAGGGGACAGGGCACAGATACGCAGTATTTT.

The chain recombines TRBV5-4 with TRBJ1-1; D remains ambiguous. V lost 1 base to trimming and J lost 2 bases, with 9 bases between them. The germline V gene encodes CDR1 SGHNT and CDR2 YYREEE (reference sequence). The CDR3 has 14 amino acids. CDR3 protein: CASSLTAENTEAFF. CDR3 sequence (DNA): TGTGCCAGCAGCTTGACAGCAGAAAACACTGAAGCTTTCTTT.

The J gene is TRBJ1-6, the V gene TRBV18; 7 positions agree with TRBD1. This CDR3 has 14 residues. The J segment lost 10 bases and the V segment lost 6 bases, leaving 9 bases of the junction unmatched. The germline CDR1 and CDR2 sequences are KGHSH and LQKENI. The CDR3 DNA follows: TGTGCCAGCTCCCTCGGACAGGCGGGATCACCCCTCCACTTT. This gives the protein CASSLGQAGSPLHF.

The V and J genes are TRBV7-2 and TRBJ2-1; 8 bases align to TRBD2. The CDR3 runs to 13 residues. J lost 9 bases, V lost 0 bases, and 1 base had no gene match. Germline CDR1 is SGHTA and CDR2 is FQGNSA. DNA for the CDR3: TGTGCCAGCAGCTTAGCGGGACTAGGTGAGCAGTTCTTC. It is translated as CASSLAGLGEQFF.

CDR3 amino acids: CASTAAGPNEKLFF. DNA for the CDR3: TGTGCCAGTACCGCGGCAGGGCCTAATGAAAAACTGTTTTTT. This chain joins TRBV19 and TRBJ1-4, with D maybe TRBD1 (5 bases). CDR1 and CDR2 (germline): LNHDA, SQIVND (reference sequence). With 7 bases removed from V and 3 bases from J, the gap between germline ends came to 12 bases. CDR3 length equals 14 residues. The whole variable domain, filled in from reference TRBV19 and TRBJ1-4, reads DGGITQSPKYLFRKEGQNVTLSCEQNLNHDAMYWYRQDPGQGLRLIYYSQIVNDFQKGDIAEGYSVSREKKESFPLTVTSAQKNPTAFYLCASTAAGPNEKLFFGSGTQLSVL.

V is TRBV28 and J is TRBJ2-3; TRBD2 matches 8 bases. This CDR3 has 13 amino acids. Germline CDR1 MDHEN, CDR2 SYDVKM. Trimming cost V 6 bases and J 8 bases; bases outside gene matches: 7. The CDR3: CASRYSGSGTQYF. In nucleotides, the CDR3 is TGTGCCAGCAGATACAGCGGGAGTGGTACGCAGTATTTT.

The chain uses TRBV7-9 and TRBJ2-7; 8 nucleotides agree with TRBD2. The germline V gene encodes CDR1 SEHNR and CDR2 FQNEAQ (reference sequence). J lost 3 bases, V lost 0 bases, and 4 bases had no gene match. The CDR3 spans 15 residues. As DNA, the CDR3 is TGTGCCAGCAGCTTAGCCCTAGCGGGCAGCTACGAGCAGTACTTC. Protein: CASSLALAGSYEQYF.

The J gene is TRBJ2-4, the V gene TRBV6-2 or TRBV6-3; the D gene could be TRBD1 or TRBD2 (6 bases each). Deletions cut 6 bases from V and 2 bases from J, with 14 bases between. Germline CDR1 reads MNHEY; CDR2 reads SVGEGT. This CDR3 region has 15 residues. DNA of the CDR3: TGTGCCAGCAGCAAAGAAGGGGGGACCAAAAACATTCAGTACTTC. Translating it yields CASSKEGGTKNIQYF.

The CDR3 region has the DNA TGTGCCAGCAGCCTCTTAGGCAGGGTAACAGATACGCAGTATTTT. The encoded protein is CASSLLGRVTDTQYF. The rearrangement uses TRBV6-2 or TRBV6-3 and TRBJ2-3; TRBD1 is a possible D gene (5 bases). Trimming cost V 6 bases and J 3 bases, with 16 bases left between them. The CDR3 length is 15 residues. Germline CDR1 is MNHEY and CDR2 is SVGEGT.

CDR3 sequence (DNA): TGTGCCTCCCTGTGGGCCGAGAACACTGAAGCTTTCTTT. This sequence encodes CASLWAENTEAFF. The rearrangement links TRBV10-3 to TRBJ1-1; unclear D gene. From germline, CDR1 is ENHRY and CDR2 SYGVKD. There are 13 residues in the CDR3. V was clipped by 11 bases and J by 1 base, with 14 bases between them.

This chain uses TRBV19 with TRBJ1-1; 8 positions match TRBD1. Germline V lookup: CDR1 LNHDA, CDR2 SQIVND (reference sequence). Unmatched junction bases numbered 5, after V lost 6 bases and J lost 5 bases. The CDR3 has 13 amino acids. The DNA for the CDR3 is TGTGCCAGTAGCCAGGGGGCTTTGACTGAAGCTTTCTTT. Amino acid sequence: CASSQGALTEAFF.

The chain employs TRBV5-1 and TRBJ2-6; a weak D match, TRBD2 (6 bases). Looked up from germline, CDR1 is SGHRS and CDR2 is YFSETQ. V lost 0 bases, J lost 0 bases, and 19 bases lay in between. The CDR3 loop spans 20 amino acids. The chain's CDR3 is CASSLGPGVSFSSGANVLTF. The CDR3 DNA is TGCGCCAGCAGCTTGGGCCCGGGAGTCAGCTTCTCCTCTGGGGCCAACGTCCTGACTTTC. The full variable domain, completed using reference TRBV5-1 and TRBJ2-6, is KAGVTQTPRYLIKTRGQQVTLSCSPISGHRSVSWYQQTPGQGLQFLFEYFSETQRNKGNFPGRFSGRQFSNSRSEMNVSTLELGDSALYLCASSLGPGVSFSSGANVLTFGAGSRLTVL.

The gene calls are TRBV25-1 and TRBJ2-1, with 9 bases matching TRBD1. V shed 7 bases, J shed 3 bases, and the junction held 10 bases outside the gene matches. Germline assignment: CDR1 MGHDK and CDR2 SYGVNS. The CDR3 runs to 16 residues. The CDR3 nucleotides read TGTGCCAGCATTCCCGAGGGACAGGGAGGCTACAATGAGCAGTTCTTC. Its translation is CASIPEGQGGYNEQFF.